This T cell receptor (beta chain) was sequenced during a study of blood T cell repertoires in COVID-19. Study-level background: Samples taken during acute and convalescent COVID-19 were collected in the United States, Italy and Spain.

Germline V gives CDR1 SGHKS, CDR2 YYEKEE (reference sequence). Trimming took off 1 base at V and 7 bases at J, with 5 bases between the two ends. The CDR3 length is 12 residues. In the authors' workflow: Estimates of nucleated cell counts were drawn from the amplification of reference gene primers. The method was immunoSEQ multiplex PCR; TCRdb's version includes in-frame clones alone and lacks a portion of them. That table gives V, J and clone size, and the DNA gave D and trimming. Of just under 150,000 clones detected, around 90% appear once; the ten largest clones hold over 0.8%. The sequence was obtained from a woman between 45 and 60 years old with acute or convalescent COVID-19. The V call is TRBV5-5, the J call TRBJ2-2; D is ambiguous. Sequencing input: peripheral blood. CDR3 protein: CASSLSGGELFF. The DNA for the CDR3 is TGTGCCAGCAGCTTGTCAGGCGGGGAGCTGTTTTTT.